A single TCR beta chain is shown here with its context. This sample stems from a study of blood T cell repertoires in COVID-19. Study details: The samples span acute and convalescent COVID-19 from the United States, Italy and Spain.

Clones were read by immunoSEQ multiplex PCR, and TCRdb kept only the in-frame ones, dropping some. The table lists about 180,000 clones, roughly 82% of them singletons. J was trimmed by 7 bases and V by 5 bases; bases with no gene match: 7. Germline V lookup: CDR1 SGDLS, CDR2 YYNGEE. This CDR3 has 13 residues. This sequence joins TRBV9 and TRBJ1-2, with TRBD1 matching 8 bases. The sequenced sample consisted of peripheral blood. The receptor comes from a woman in her seventies with acute or convalescent COVID-19. The chain's CDR3 is CASSPNDRGGYTF. The CDR3 nucleotides are TGTGCCAGCAGTCCGAATGACAGGGGTGGCTACACCTTC.